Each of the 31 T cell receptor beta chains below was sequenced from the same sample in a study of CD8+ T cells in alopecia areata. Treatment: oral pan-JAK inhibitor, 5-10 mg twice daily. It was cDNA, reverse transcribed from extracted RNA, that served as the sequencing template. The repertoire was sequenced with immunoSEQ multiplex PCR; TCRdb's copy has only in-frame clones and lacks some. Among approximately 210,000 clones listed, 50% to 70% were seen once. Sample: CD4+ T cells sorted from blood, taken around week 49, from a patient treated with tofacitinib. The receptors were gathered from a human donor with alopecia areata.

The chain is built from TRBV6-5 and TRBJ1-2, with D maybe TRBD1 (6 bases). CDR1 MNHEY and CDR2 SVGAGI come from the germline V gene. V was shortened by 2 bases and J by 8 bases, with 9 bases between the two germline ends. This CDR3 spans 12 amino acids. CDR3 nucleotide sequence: TGTGCCAGCAGTTACCAGGGGATGGGCTACACCTTC. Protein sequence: CASSYQGMGYTF.

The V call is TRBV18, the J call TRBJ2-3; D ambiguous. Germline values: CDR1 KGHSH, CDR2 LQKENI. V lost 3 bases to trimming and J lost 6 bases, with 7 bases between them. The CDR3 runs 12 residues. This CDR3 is CASSPKVDTQYF. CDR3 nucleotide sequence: TGTGCCAGCTCACCCAAGGTGGATACGCAGTATTTT.

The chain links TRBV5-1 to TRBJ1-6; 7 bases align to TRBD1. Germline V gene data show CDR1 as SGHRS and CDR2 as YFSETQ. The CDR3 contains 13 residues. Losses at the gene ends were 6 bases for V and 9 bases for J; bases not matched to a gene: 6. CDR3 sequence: CASNEGASSPLHF. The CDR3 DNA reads TGCGCCAGCAATGAGGGGGCGAGTTCACCCCTCCACTTT.

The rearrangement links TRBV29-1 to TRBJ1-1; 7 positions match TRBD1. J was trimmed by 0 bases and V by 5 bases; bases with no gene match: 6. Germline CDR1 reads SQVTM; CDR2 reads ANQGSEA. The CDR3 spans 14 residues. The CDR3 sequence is CSVTGTAMNTEAFF. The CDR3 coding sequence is TGCAGCGTTACCGGGACAGCGATGAACACTGAAGCTTTCTTT.

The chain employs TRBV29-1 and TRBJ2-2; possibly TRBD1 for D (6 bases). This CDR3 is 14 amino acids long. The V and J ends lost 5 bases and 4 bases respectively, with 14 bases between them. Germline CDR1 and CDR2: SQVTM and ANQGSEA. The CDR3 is CSVRTARPTGELFF. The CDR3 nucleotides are TGCAGCGTTAGGACAGCCCGGCCCACCGGGGAGCTGTTTTTT.

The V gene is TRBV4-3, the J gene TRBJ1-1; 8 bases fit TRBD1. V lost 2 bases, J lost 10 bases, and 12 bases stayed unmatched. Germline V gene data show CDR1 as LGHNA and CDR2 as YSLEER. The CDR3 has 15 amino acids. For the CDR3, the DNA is TGCGCCAGCAGCCAACCGGGACAGGAGCTATACGGAGCTTTCTTT. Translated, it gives CASSQPGQELYGAFF.

As DNA, the CDR3 is TGCAGCGCTATTGGACAGACCTCCTATGGCTACACCTTC. It specifies CSAIGQTSYGYTF. The V call is TRBV29-1, the J call TRBJ1-2, with D possibly being TRBD1 (6 bases). Germline CDR1 reads SQVTM; CDR2 reads ANQGSEA. The ends were cut back, 7 bases at V and 4 bases at J, with 16 bases in the middle. This CDR3 contains 13 residues.

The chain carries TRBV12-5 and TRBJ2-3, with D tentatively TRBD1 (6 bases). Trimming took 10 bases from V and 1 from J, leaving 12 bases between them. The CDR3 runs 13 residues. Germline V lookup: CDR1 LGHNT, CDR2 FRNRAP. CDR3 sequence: CAMDAGGTDTQYF. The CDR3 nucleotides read TGTGCTATGGATGCAGGGGGCACAGATACGCAGTATTTT.

CDR3 region: CASSVNLDNEQFF. CDR3 nucleotide sequence: TGCGCCAGCAGCGTGAACCTAGACAATGAGCAGTTCTTC. The chain combines TRBV5-1 with TRBJ2-1; D unclear. From germline, CDR1 is SGHRS and CDR2 YFSETQ. The CDR3 is 13 residues long. V was shortened by 4 bases and J by 5 bases, with 10 bases between the two germline ends.

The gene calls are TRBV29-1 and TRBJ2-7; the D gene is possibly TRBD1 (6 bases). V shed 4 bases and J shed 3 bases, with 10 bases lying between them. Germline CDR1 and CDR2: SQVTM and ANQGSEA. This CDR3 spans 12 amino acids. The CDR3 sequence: CSVVQGRYEQYF. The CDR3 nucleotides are TGCAGCGTTGTACAGGGACGCTACGAGCAGTACTTC.

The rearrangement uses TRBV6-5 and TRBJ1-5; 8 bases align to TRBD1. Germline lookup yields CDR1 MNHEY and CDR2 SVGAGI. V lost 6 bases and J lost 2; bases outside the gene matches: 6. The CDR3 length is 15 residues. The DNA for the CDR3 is TGTGCCAGCAGGGCCGACAGGGGAGGCAATCAGCCCCAGCATTTT. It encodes CASRADRGGNQPQHF.

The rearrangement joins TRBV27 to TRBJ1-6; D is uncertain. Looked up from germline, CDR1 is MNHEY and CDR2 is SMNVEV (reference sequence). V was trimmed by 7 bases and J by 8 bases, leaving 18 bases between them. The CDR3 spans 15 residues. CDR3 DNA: TGTGCCAGCAAAAATTCGGTCGTGCAGGATTCACCCCTCCACTTT. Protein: CASKNSVVQDSPLHF.

The DNA of the CDR3 is TGTGCCAGCAGTTTTCCCGGTCAGCCCCAGCATTTT. Its translation: CASSFPGQPQHF. This rearrangement joins TRBV7-9 to TRBJ1-5, with D hard to call. This CDR3 spans 12 amino acids. Per the germline V gene, CDR1 is SEHNR and CDR2 is FQNEAQ (reference sequence). V lost 6 bases, J lost 6 bases, and 9 bases lay in between. The full variable domain, its missing parts supplied by reference TRBV7-9 and TRBJ1-5, is DTGVSQNPRHKITKRGQNVTFRCDPISEHNRLYWYRQTLGQGPEFLTYFQNEAQLEKSRLLSDRFSAERPKGSFSTLEIQRTEQGDSAMYLCASSFPGQPQHFGDGTRLSIL.

The CDR3 loop reads CSVRSLSGNTIYF. DNA of the CDR3: TGCAGCGTTAGGAGTTTATCTGGAAACACCATATATTTT. The chain uses TRBV29-1 and TRBJ1-3, with unresolved D. CDR3 size: 13 residues. V was trimmed by 5 bases and J by 1 base, leaving 9 bases between them. The germline CDR1 and CDR2 sequences are SQVTM and ANQGSEA.

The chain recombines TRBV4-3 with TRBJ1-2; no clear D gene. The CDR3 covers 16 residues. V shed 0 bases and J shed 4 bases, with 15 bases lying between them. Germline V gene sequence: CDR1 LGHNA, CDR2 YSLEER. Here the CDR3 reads CASSQDQLGWVYGYTF. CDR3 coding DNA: TGCGCCAGCAGCCAAGATCAATTGGGGTGGGTCTATGGCTACACCTTC.

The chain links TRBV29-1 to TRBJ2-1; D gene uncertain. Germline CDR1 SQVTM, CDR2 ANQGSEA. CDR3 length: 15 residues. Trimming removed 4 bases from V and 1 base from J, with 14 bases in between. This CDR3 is CSVGSSFVSYNEQFF. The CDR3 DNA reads TGCAGCGTTGGGTCTAGTTTCGTATCCTACAATGAGCAGTTCTTC.

The CDR3, as DNA: TGTGCCAGCAGCCAAGTCCCAGGGAAGAGCACAGATACGCAGTATTTT. Its translation is CASSQVPGKSTDTQYF. This chain connects TRBV14 to TRBJ2-3, with D possibly TRBD1 on 5 matching bases. In germline, CDR1 is SGHDN, CDR2 FVKESK. The CDR3 loop spans 16 amino acids. Trimming took off 1 base at V and 0 bases at J, with 11 bases between the two ends.

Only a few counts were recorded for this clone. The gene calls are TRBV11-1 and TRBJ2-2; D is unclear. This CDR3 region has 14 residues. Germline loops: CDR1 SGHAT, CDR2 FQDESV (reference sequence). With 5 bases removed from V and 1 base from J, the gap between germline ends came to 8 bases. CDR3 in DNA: TGTGCCAGCAGCCCTCGCGTGAACACCGGGGAGCTGTTTTTT. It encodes CASSPRVNTGELFF. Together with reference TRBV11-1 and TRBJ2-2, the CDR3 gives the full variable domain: EAEVAQSPRYKITEKSQAVAFWCDPISGHATLYWYRQILGQGPELLVQFQDESVVDDSQLPKDRFSAERLKGVDSTLKIQPAELGDSAMYLCASSPRVNTGELFFGEGSRLTVL.

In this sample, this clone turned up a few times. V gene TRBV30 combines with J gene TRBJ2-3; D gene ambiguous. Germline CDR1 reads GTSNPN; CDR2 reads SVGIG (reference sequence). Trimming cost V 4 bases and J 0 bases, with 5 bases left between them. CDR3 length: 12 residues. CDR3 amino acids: CAWTTSTDTQYF. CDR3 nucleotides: TGTGCCTGGACAACCAGCACAGATACGCAGTATTTT.

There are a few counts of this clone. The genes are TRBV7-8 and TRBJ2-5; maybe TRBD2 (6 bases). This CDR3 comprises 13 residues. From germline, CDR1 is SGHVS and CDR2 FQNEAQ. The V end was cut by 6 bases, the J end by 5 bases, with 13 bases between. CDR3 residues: CASRRGGLETQYF. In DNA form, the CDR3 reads TGTGCCAGCAGGAGAGGAGGGCTCGAGACCCAGTACTTC. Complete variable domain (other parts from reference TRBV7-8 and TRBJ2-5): GAGVSQSPRYKVAKRGQDVALRCDPISGHVSLFWYQQALGQGPEFLTYFQNEAQLDKSGLPSDRFFAERPEGSVSTLKIQRTQQEDSAVYLCASRRGGLETQYFGPGTRLLVL.

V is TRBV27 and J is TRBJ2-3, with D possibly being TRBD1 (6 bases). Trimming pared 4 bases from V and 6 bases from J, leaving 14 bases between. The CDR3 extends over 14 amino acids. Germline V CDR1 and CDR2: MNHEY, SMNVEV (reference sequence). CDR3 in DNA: TGTGCCAGCAGTTCGACAGGTCCTTGGGATACGCAGTATTTT. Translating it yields CASSSTGPWDTQYF.

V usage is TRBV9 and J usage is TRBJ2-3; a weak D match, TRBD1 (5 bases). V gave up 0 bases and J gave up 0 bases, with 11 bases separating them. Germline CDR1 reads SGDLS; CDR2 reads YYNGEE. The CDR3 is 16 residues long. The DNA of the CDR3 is TGTGCCAGCAGCGTAGCAGCAGGGCTGAGCACAGATACGCAGTATTTT. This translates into CASSVAAGLSTDTQYF.

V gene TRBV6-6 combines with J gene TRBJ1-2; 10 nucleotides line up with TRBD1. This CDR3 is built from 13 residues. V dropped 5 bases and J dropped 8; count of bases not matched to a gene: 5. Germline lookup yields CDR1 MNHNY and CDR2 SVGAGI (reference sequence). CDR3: CASSPTGGRGYTF. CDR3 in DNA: TGTGCCAGCAGTCCGACAGGGGGCAGAGGCTACACCTTC.

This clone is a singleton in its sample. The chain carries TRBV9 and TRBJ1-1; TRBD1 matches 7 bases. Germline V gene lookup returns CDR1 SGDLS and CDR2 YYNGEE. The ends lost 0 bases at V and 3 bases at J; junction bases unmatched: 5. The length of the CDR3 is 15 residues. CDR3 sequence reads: CASSVGQGLDTEAFF. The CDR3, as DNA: TGTGCCAGCAGCGTAGGACAGGGCCTTGACACTGAAGCTTTCTTT.

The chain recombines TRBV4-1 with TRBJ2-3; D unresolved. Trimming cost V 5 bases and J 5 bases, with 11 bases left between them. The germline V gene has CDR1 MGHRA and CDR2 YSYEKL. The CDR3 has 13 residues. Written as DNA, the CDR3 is TGCGCCAGCAGCATCCGATGGGGAGATACGCAGTATTTT. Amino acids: CASSIRWGDTQYF.

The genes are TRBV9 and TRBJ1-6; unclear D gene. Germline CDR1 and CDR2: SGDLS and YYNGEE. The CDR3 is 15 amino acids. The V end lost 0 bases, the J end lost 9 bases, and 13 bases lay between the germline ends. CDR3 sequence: CASSVGGRESSPLHF. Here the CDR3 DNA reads TGTGCCAGCAGCGTAGGAGGGCGAGAGTCTTCACCCCTCCACTTT.

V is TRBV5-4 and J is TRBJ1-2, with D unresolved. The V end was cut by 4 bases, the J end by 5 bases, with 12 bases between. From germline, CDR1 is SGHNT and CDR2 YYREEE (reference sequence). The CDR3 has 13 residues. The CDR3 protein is CASSPQEGYGYTF. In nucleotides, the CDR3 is TGTGCCAGCAGCCCTCAGGAAGGATATGGCTACACCTTC.

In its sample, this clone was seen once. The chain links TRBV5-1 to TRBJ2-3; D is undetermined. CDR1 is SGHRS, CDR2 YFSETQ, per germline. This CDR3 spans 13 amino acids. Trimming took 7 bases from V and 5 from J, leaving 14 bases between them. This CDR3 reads CASGLGSQDTQYF. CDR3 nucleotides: TGCGCCAGCGGCCTAGGTTCGCAAGATACGCAGTATTTT.

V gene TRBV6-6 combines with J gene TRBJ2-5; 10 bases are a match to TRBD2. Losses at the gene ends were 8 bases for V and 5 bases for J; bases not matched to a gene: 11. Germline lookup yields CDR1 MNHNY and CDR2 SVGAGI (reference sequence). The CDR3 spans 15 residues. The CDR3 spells CASRASGGPGETQYF. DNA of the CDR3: TGTGCCAGCCGTGCTAGCGGGGGCCCAGGGGAGACCCAGTACTTC.

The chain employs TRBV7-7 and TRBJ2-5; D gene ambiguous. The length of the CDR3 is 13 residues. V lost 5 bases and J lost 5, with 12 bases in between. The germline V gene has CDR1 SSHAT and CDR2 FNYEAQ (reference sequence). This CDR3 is CASSGLGAETQYF. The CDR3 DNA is TGTGCCAGCAGCGGTCTAGGAGCGGAGACCCAGTACTTC.

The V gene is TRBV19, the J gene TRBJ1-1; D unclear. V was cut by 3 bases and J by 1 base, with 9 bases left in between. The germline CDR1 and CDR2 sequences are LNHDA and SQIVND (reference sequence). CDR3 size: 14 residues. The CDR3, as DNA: TGTGCCAGTAGTATCCTCGCCCGGAACACTGAAGCTTTCTTT. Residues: CASSILARNTEAFF.